This T cell receptor beta chain appears in the sequencing data of a study of regulatory T cells in long-lasting Graves disease. Through Arm-PCR of CDR3 regions and iRepertoire HTBI primers, TCR beta libraries were built. In the original processing: Taken together, the samples had 60 or so TRBV and approximately 15 TRBJ segments identified. TCRdb redid the calling of the multiplex PCR reads with MiXCR, one entry per CDR3 protein. TCRdb's processing, not the study's, gives the V and J calls here. The data show around 480,000 distinct CDR3 sequences, around 16% seen once. Study observations and caveats: Persistent disease was associated with favored TRBV28 usage and with favored use of TRBJ1-2 and TRBJ2-5.

This clonotype was found many times. Its antigen is unidentified. Described time point: newly diagnosed GD, antithyroid drugs for less than 3 months. Preparation of the TCR library used RNA extracted from PBMCs. Germline V CDR1 and CDR2: LGHDT, YNNKEL (reference sequence). The CDR3 contains 14 residues. V lost 5 bases to trimming and J lost 1 base, with 11 bases between them. This sample was also put to use in a study of T cells in Graves' hyperthyroidism and ophthalmopathy. Turning to that study: Stable Graves' hyperthyroidism meant no ophthalmopathy progression within 18 months.

Sequencing was performed on peripheral blood mononuclear cells (PBMCs), taken at new diagnosis, from a patient treated with antithyroid drugs. This sequence was found in a woman aged 40 to 65 with Graves disease. The chain carries TRBV3-1 and TRBJ1-1; D is unclear. For the CDR3, the DNA is TGTGCCAGCAGCTACGGACGGGAGAACACTGAAGCTTTCTTT. This encodes CASSYGRENTEAFF.